The T cell receptor (beta chain) under discussion was sequenced for a study of T cells in Graves' hyperthyroidism and ophthalmopathy. The wider study: Staff took peripheral blood when the initial diagnosis was made, before any treatment began.

Amplification yielded TCR beta CDR3 regions, with RNA transcripts as the source. The HTBI set primed first-round TCR CDR3 RT-PCR. Each CDR3 protein is one row after TCRdb ran MiXCR on the multiplex PCR reads. The sample shows fewer than 400,000 distinct CDR3 sequences, around 14% of them seen only once. Among the patients, aged 18 to 65, hyperthyroidism was newly diagnosed and had lasted under 2 months. Diagnostic assessment was based on clinical symptoms, serum thyroxine and TRAb, thyroid ultrasound and orbital computed tomography. Study-level points and caveats: Most thyroid clonotypes with frequency above 0.001 were detected in blood.

This clonotype was picked up many times. Its antigen is unidentified. The origin of this receptor is a woman under 30 with Graves' hyperthyroidism that later progressed to Graves' ophthalmopathy. The sequencing input was blood.

The chain's CDR3 is CSAKPHLGTGQETQYF. In DNA, the CDR3 is TGCAGTGCCAAACCCCACCTCGGGACAGGGCAAGAGACCCAGTACTTC. The chain recombines TRBV20-1 with TRBJ2-5; 9 bases line up with TRBD1. Germline-derived CDR1 and CDR2 are DFQATT and SNEGSKA (reference sequence). The V and J ends lost 6 bases and 2 bases, in that order; junction bases with no gene match: 13. This CDR3 spans 16 amino acids.